The 22 T cell receptor beta chains below all came from one sample that was sequenced in a study of monozygotic twins with inflammatory bowel disease. TCRdb reanalyzed the 5' RACE reads, giving one entry per CDR3 protein sequence and no DNA. The ten top clones account for 2.8%, within a sample of about 160,000 distinct CDR3 sequences. The sample consisted of blood. All receptors derive from a human donor with ulcerative colitis or Crohn's disease, or a healthy co-twin of an affected twin (not recorded which).

CDR3 region: CATSDGTGDDKNIQYF. The chain links TRBV24-1 to TRBJ2-4; TCRdb's D call of TRBD1 is untestable without DNA. The CDR3 runs 16 residues. Germline V gives CDR1 KGHDR, CDR2 SFDVKD.

The chain uses TRBV7-2 and TRBJ2-7; the TCRdb call, TRBD1, lacks DNA for checking. Germline loops: CDR1 SGHTA, CDR2 FQGNSA. The CDR3 sequence is 14 residues long. The CDR3 reads CASSSAGGRYEQYF.

The rearrangement links TRBV30 to TRBJ2-5; TCRdb returns TRBD1, unconfirmable since there is no DNA. Per germline, CDR1 GTSNPN and CDR2 SVGIG (reference sequence). The CDR3 is 12 residues long. The CDR3 region is CAWSPSPPTQYF.

This chain joins TRBV3-1 and TRBJ2-7; TCRdb names TRBD2, which stays unverified in the absence of DNA. The CDR3 totals 16 residues. CDR1 and CDR2 from the germline V gene are LGHDT and YNNKEL (reference sequence). This chain's CDR3 is CASSPGLAGGPYEQYF.

The chain uses TRBV5-1 and TRBJ1-3. The length of the CDR3 is 15 residues. Looked up from germline, CDR1 is SGHRS and CDR2 is YFSETQ. The CDR3 region is CASQRGVGSGNAIYF.

The genes are TRBV6-2 or TRBV6-3 and TRBJ2-1; TCRdb outputs TRBD2, but without DNA this stays unchecked. The CDR3 is 18 residues long. CDR1 is MNHEY and CDR2 is SVGEGT in the germline V gene. This CDR3 is CASTFLPGLAGNYNEQFF.

This chain joins TRBV7-8 and TRBJ2-2. CDR1 is SGHVS, CDR2 FQNEAQ, per germline. The CDR3 loop spans 14 amino acids. CDR3 residues: CASNRIRDTGELFF.

This rearrangement joins TRBV7-9 to TRBJ2-5; TCRdb calls TRBD2, which cannot be checked without DNA. The V gene's germline CDR1 is SEHNR and CDR2 FQNEAQ (reference sequence). The CDR3 contains 12 residues. This CDR3 is CASSFEGTTQYF.

The J gene is TRBJ1-6, the V gene TRBV30. The V gene's germline CDR1 is GTSNPN and CDR2 SVGIG (reference sequence). This CDR3 comprises 14 residues. CDR3 protein: CAWSPRVGNSPLHF.

V and J are TRBV6-1 and TRBJ2-7; the TRBD2 assignment by TCRdb is unverifiable without DNA. CDR3 length equals 13 residues. Germline lookup yields CDR1 MNHNS and CDR2 SASEGT. CDR3 residues: CASIMTSGLGQYF.

The CDR3 region is CASSLGVGSYEQYF. The chain uses TRBV11-2 and TRBJ2-7. The germline gives CDR1 SGHAT, CDR2 FQNNGV. CDR3 length: 14 residues.

This rearrangement joins TRBV7-9 to TRBJ1-1; as DNA is missing, the TRBD1 call by TCRdb cannot be tested. Germline-derived CDR1 and CDR2 are SEHNR and FQNEAQ (reference sequence). The CDR3 is 16 residues long. CDR3 loop: CASFRTGGPRNTEAFF.

This chain uses TRBV3-1 with TRBJ2-7. From germline, CDR1 is LGHDT and CDR2 YNNKEL (reference sequence). CDR3 length equals 15 residues. The CDR3 is CASSPDRRSSYEQYF.

This chain joins TRBV28 and TRBJ1-1; the TCRdb call, TRBD1, lacks DNA for checking. Germline CDR1 MDHEN, CDR2 SYDVKM. The CDR3 is made up of 15 amino acids. The CDR3 region is CASSPTWGGNTEAFF.

The chain's CDR3 is CATSDSGLATIRGNEQFF. The chain is built from TRBV24-1 and TRBJ2-1; TCRdb returns TRBD2, unconfirmable since there is no DNA. This CDR3 region has 18 residues. Germline V gene lookup returns CDR1 KGHDR and CDR2 SFDVKD.

This chain joins TRBV7-8 and TRBJ2-2; the D call from TCRdb, TRBD2, cannot be confirmed without DNA. The CDR3 spans 16 residues. Germline V gives CDR1 SGHVS, CDR2 FQNEAQ. The CDR3 here is CASSLGTSGHTGELFF. Combining the CDR3 with reference TRBV7-8 and TRBJ2-2 gives the whole variable domain GAGVSQSPRYKVAKRGQDVALRCDPISGHVSLFWYQQALGQGPEFLTYFQNEAQLDKSGLPSDRFFAERPEGSVSTLKIQRTQQEDSAVYLCASSLGTSGHTGELFFGEGSRLTVL.

The chain combines TRBV6-5 with TRBJ1-2; TCRdb selects TRBD1, and the lack of DNA leaves this call unchecked. CDR3 length: 15 residues. Germline CDR1 is MNHEY and CDR2 is SVGAGI. CDR3 amino acids: CASSYYPTGHYGYTF.

The V and J genes are TRBV10-3 and TRBJ2-1; absent DNA, TCRdb's TRBD2 call cannot be checked. CDR1 ENHRY and CDR2 SYGVKD come from the germline V gene. The CDR3 runs 16 residues. The CDR3 loop reads CAIRETISGAYNEQFF.

The chain recombines TRBV29-1 with TRBJ2-1; checking the TCRdb D call of TRBD1 is not possible without DNA. The CDR3 runs to 12 residues. Per germline, CDR1 SQVTM and CDR2 ANQGSEA. CDR3 sequence: CSGGQGQNEQFF.

This chain connects TRBV24-1 to TRBJ2-3; TCRdb lists TRBD2, though no DNA is available to test this call. Germline-derived CDR1 and CDR2 are KGHDR and SFDVKD. The CDR3 has 16 residues. The CDR3 loop reads CATSDWASGSPDTQYF.

The J gene is TRBJ1-5, the V gene TRBV5-1; TCRdb's assignment of TRBD1 cannot be checked, as there is no DNA. CDR3 length: 15 residues. From germline, CDR1 is SGHRS and CDR2 YFSETQ. The CDR3: CASSHAQGGNQPQHF.

The chain uses TRBV7-2 and TRBJ2-7. The CDR3 contains 14 residues. Germline V gene lookup returns CDR1 SGHTA and CDR2 FQGNSA. The CDR3 here is CASSLGLVSYEQYF.